The T cell receptor (beta chain) under discussion was sequenced for a study of blood T cells in healthy people across ages (dated by TCRdb to between 2014 and 2016). The study in broad terms: In model experiments, template switching captured about one uniquely barcoded TCR beta cDNA molecule for every two T cells. The study measured age-related changes in TCR beta repertoire diversity using deep sequencing normalized with unique cDNA molecular identifiers. Donors were grouped into four age groups: young (average 16 years), middle-aged (over 35), aged (about 60) and long-lived (approximately 81). Donors of different ages were randomly distributed across sequencing lanes to avoid experimental bias. The study analyzed two additional independent replicas of 1 million unique cDNA reads from the same blood draw for two donors, one aged 18 to 30 and one aged 80 or older. Summary of the overall study and its limitations: Donor CMV infection status was unknown, potentially confounding age-related changes in expanded clonotypes. Conclusive comparison of naive and antigen-experienced compartments was prevented by the profiling of bulk unsorted PBMCs. Compared with the aged group, the long-lived group had more naive CD4+ T cells, fewer expanded clones and increased TCR diversity, suggesting age selection. Estimates of total diversity based on one million sequenced T cells were regarded as lower bounds and as underestimates. As age increased, observed TCR beta diversity per million T cells dropped in a roughly linear way, and a significant reduction was already evident by age roughly 36. A strong correlation was found between observed TCR beta diversity and the percentage of naive T cells measured by flow cytometry.

Systemically healthy Caucasian individuals from Russia, around 39 in total and aged about 6 to 95 years, were included as donors. Each donor gave about 11 milliliters of peripheral blood, drawn into EDTA-treated Vacutainer tubes. PBMCs were isolated by Ficoll-Paque density-gradient centrifugation, with at least 6 million obtained per sample. Total RNA was extracted from PBMCs with Trizol reagent, with at least 5 micrograms obtained per sample. For every donor, an aliquot of PBMCs went through flow cytometry to measure the percentages of naive CD45RAhigh/CD27high T cells. From the cysteine up to the phenylalanine, the CDR3 has a length of 16 residues. The CDR3 DNA has 48 bases and is translated from base 1. V ends up 5 bases short and J 5 bases short, with an unmatched junction base count of 13. Looking up the germline V gene (reference sequence) yields CDR1 DFQATT and CDR2 SNEGSKA. Comments on this clonotype: Its antigen remains undetermined. One base away there is no much larger clone; base qualities are not given.

The library was prepared using 5' RACE. The second PCR ran for about 6 to 11 cycles and used a J-beta primer mix along with a sample-barcoded 5' primer. A template-switch 5' adaptor carrying 12 random nucleotides introduced a unique molecular identifier onto each TCR beta cDNA molecule. At least 3 million CDR3-containing paired-end reads were obtained from each sample. All of the RNA was converted into first-strand cDNA using the Mint cDNA synthesis kit, with a TRBC-specific oligonucleotide serving as the primer. After uracil-DNA glycosylase treatment, a first 18-cycle PCR used universal primers M1SS and BC2_uni_R on all cDNA. The paper's processing steps were these. Each sample was normalized by randomly selecting 1 million high-quality reads, each carrying a distinct molecular identifier. Reads with shared molecular identifiers were discarded instead of being binned into consensus sequences. MiTCR, set to a Q25 quality threshold and the strictest error-elimination algorithm, was used for CDR3 identification, clonotype clustering and error correction. Lower-bound total TCR beta diversity was estimated with a nonparametric unseen species model using Euler transformation. The public reads were run again by TCRdb, first through fastp at Q25 and then through MiXCR, and only productive beta chains were kept. CDR3 protein sequences are deduplicated, and each keeps its most common genes and DNA. The V and J calls were not made by the authors but by TCRdb's processing. The sample table records around 1,900,000 distinct CDR3 sequences; 30% to 40% of these occur just once. 20% to 25% of the sample is held by the ten biggest clonotypes.

The sequence was obtained from a human donor in good health. Material: blood. The chain was built from TRBV20-1 and TRBJ2-5; 11 nucleotides in the junction match TRBD2. The sequence in DNA is TGCAGTGCTGTGACGGTAGCGGGGGGGCTTGAGGAGACCCAGTACTTC. Translated, it reads CSAVTVAGGLEETQYF.